This T cell receptor (beta chain) is drawn from a study of cytotoxic CD8 clonotypes in ibrutinib-treated CLL. On the study more broadly: The patients, roughly twelve relapsed/refractory and approximately 16 treatment-naive, included 17 who were IGHV unmutated. Response was recorded as partial in roughly 25 patients and complete in 2; at median approximately 63 months, approximately 14 remained remitted and some 12 had progressed.

Cryopreserved PBMCs provided 1.5 to 2 micrograms of genomic DNA for the TCR beta libraries. This clone has only one observation. Its antigen is not identified. Study-level points and caveats: Exceeding age-matched healthy donors, baseline clonality also tracked the counts of circulating CD8+ T cells.

Sequencing used immunoSEQ multiplex PCR; TCRdb keeps in-frame clones, though not all of them. Of about 300,000 clones in the sample, 67% were seen once. The receptor was isolated from a human donor with chronic lymphocytic leukemia. Sequencing was performed on PBMCs, taken after 36 months of ibrutinib treatment.

The DNA for the CDR3 is TGTGCCAGCGGACAGGGATCGTCCCAGCATTTT. As protein: CASGQGSSQHF. J is TRBJ1-5 and V is TRBV6-1, with 8 bases that match TRBD1. The germline V gene has CDR1 MNHNS and CDR2 SASEGT. CDR3 length: 11 amino acids. V shed 8 bases, J shed 11 bases, and the junction held 5 bases outside the gene matches.